The 20 T cell receptor beta chains presented below share a single source sample, sequenced in a study of identifying expanded T cells in peripheral blood. Clones were read by immunoSEQ multiplex PCR, and TCRdb kept only the in-frame ones, dropping some. The repertoire holds around 90,000 clones, approximately 88% seen once, with about 4% in the top ten. Sequenced input: blood. The receptors derive from a person aged 18 to 70 in good health.

DNA of the CDR3: TGTGCCAGCAGCCCGAACCCGAGACAGGGGGTGAACACTGAAGCTTTCTTT. The encoded protein is CASSPNPRQGVNTEAFF. The genes are TRBV9 and TRBJ1-1, with TRBD1 matching 9 bases. CDR1 SGDLS and CDR2 YYNGEE come from the germline V gene. J gave up 0 bases and V 4 bases, and 10 bases lay outside the gene matches. The CDR3 sequence is 17 residues long.

The V and J genes are TRBV6-1 and TRBJ1-5; 11 bases are shared with TRBD1. The CDR3 spans 20 residues. Unmatched junction bases numbered 14, after V lost 4 bases and J lost 0 bases. The V gene's germline CDR1 is MNHNS and CDR2 SASEGT. This chain's CDR3 is CASSGGAGTGGIHSNQPQHF. The CDR3 DNA is TGTGCCAGCAGTGGAGGGGCCGGGACAGGGGGGATCCATAGCAATCAGCCCCAGCATTTT.

Turning to this clone: The same CDR3 arises from other DNA sequences in this sample as well. The V call is TRBV10-3, the J call TRBJ2-3; D ambiguous. The CDR3 has 11 amino acids. The V gene lost 6 bases and the J gene lost 3 bases, with 4 bases spanning the gap. The germline gives CDR1 ENHRY, CDR2 SYGVKD. For the CDR3, the DNA is TGTGCCATCAGCCGGACAGATACGCAGTATTTT. Its translation: CAISRTDTQYF.

This clone has a single count. V is TRBV4-2 and J is TRBJ1-2; D unresolved. Per the germline V gene, CDR1 is LGHNA and CDR2 is YNFKEQ. The V gene lost 1 base and the J gene lost 5 bases, with 5 bases spanning the gap. This CDR3 contains 12 residues. The CDR3 loop is CASSQVGYGYTF. The CDR3 nucleotides read TGTGCCAGCAGCCAAGTCGGGTATGGCTACACCTTC.

This chain links TRBV5-1 with TRBJ2-5; 12 bases match TRBD2. V gave up 7 bases and J gave up 1 base; unmatched junction bases: 5. The CDR3 spans 15 residues. CDR1 and CDR2 from the germline V gene are SGHRS and YFSETQ. The DNA of the CDR3 is TGCGCCAGCCGGACTAGCGGGGCAGTCCAAGAGACCCAGTACTTC. It codes for CASRTSGAVQETQYF.

CDR3 coding DNA: TGTGCCAGCTCACCGACATCAAGCGGGGTCACCGGGGAGCTGTTTTTT. Translating it yields CASSPTSSGVTGELFF. This rearrangement joins TRBV18 to TRBJ2-2, with TRBD2 matching 7 bases. The CDR3 length is 16 residues. Trimming at V came to 3 bases and at J to 4 bases, leaving 8 bases not matched to a gene. Germline V gene data show CDR1 as KGHSH and CDR2 as LQKENI.

J is TRBJ2-5 and V is TRBV18, with D possibly being TRBD2 (6 bases). V lost 6 bases and J lost 4, with 9 bases in between. The CDR3 covers 12 residues. Germline-derived CDR1 and CDR2 are KGHSH and LQKENI. The CDR3 loop reads CASSPEGETQYF. CDR3 bases: TGTGCCAGCTCCCCGGAGGGAGAGACCCAGTACTTC.

This sequence joins TRBV2 and TRBJ2-3, with 10 bases aligning to TRBD2. Germline trimming cut 6 bases from V and 1 base from J; bases unmatched to any gene: 13. The germline V gene encodes CDR1 SNHLY and CDR2 FYNNEI. CDR3 size: 18 residues. The CDR3 DNA reads TGTGCCAGCAGGAACTGGGGGGCTAGCGGGAGAGGCACAGATACGCAGTATTTT. It yields the protein CASRNWGASGRGTDTQYF.

This chain connects TRBV5-1 to TRBJ1-1, with a possible D match to TRBD1 (5 bases). The germline V and J ends were trimmed by 0 bases and 3 bases, with 9 bases remaining between them. The V gene's germline CDR1 is SGHRS and CDR2 YFSETQ. The CDR3 consists of 14 residues. Written as DNA, the CDR3 is TGCGCCAGCAGCTTGGCTATAGGGGACACTGAAGCTTTCTTT. It encodes CASSLAIGDTEAFF.

V usage is TRBV7-9 and J usage is TRBJ2-7; D remains unclear. The germline CDR1 and CDR2 sequences are SEHNR and FQNEAQ (reference sequence). V was clipped by 3 bases and J by 0 bases, with 9 bases between them. This CDR3 has 14 residues. The CDR3 coding sequence is TGTGCCAGCAGCTTGGAACTAAGCTCCTACGAGCAGTACTTC. As protein: CASSLELSSYEQYF.

The V gene is TRBV5-5, the J gene TRBJ1-2; D is perhaps TRBD1 (5 bases). V lost 1 base to trimming and J lost 4 bases, with 17 bases between them. The CDR3 contains 16 residues. Germline values: CDR1 SGHKS, CDR2 YYEKEE (reference sequence). The CDR3 DNA sequence: TGTGCCAGCAGCTTGAATCCATCAGGGACGGCCTATGGCTACACCTTC. Translating gives CASSLNPSGTAYGYTF. Variable domain in full (rest from reference TRBV5-5 and TRBJ1-2): DAGVTQSPTHLIKTRGQQVTLRCSPISGHKSVSWYQQVLGQGPQFIFQYYEKEERGRGNFPDRFSARQFPNYSSELNVNALLLGDSALYLCASSLNPSGTAYGYTFGSGTRLTVV.

The chain recombines TRBV9 with TRBJ1-3; a possible D gene is TRBD1 (6 bases). Per the germline V gene, CDR1 is SGDLS and CDR2 is YYNGEE. V lost 0 bases and J 0 bases, leaving 13 bases between the germline ends. The CDR3 extends over 17 amino acids. CDR3 nucleotides: TGTGCCAGCAGCGTAGCGGGGGCAGGACGCTCTGGAAACACCATATATTTT. Its protein product is CASSVAGAGRSGNTIYF.

About this clone: Other DNA sequences within the sample encode an identical CDR3. The J gene is TRBJ2-3, the V gene TRBV5-4, with unresolved D. Germline CDR1 is SGHNT and CDR2 is YYREEE (reference sequence). The CDR3 loop spans 15 amino acids. V was clipped by 0 bases and J by 1 base, with 9 bases between them. The CDR3 here is CASSLVSGGTDTQYF. DNA for the CDR3: TGTGCCAGCAGCTTGGTTTCAGGCGGCACAGATACGCAGTATTTT.

The DNA for the CDR3 is TGCAGCGTTGTGTTAATAGGGACAGCTAACACTGAAGCTTTCTTT. Translation gives CSVVLIGTANTEAFF. The chain couples TRBV29-1 to TRBJ1-1; 7 positions agree with TRBD1. CDR3 size: 15 residues. The ends lost 4 bases at V and 2 bases at J; junction bases unmatched: 10. The germline V gene has CDR1 SQVTM and CDR2 ANQGSEA.

The CDR3 sequence: CASSTGEEQYF. CDR3 in DNA: TGTGCCAGCAGTACCGGTGAAGAGCAGTACTTC. This chain joins TRBV6-1 and TRBJ2-7; no firm D call. CDR3 size: 11 residues. CDR1 MNHNS and CDR2 SASEGT come from the germline V gene. With 5 bases removed from V and 7 bases from J, the gap between germline ends came to 9 bases.

V is TRBV28 and J is TRBJ2-1, with D possibly being TRBD2 (6 bases). This CDR3 is built from 17 residues. With 2 bases removed from V and 4 bases from J, the gap between germline ends came to 18 bases. The germline CDR1 and CDR2 sequences are MDHEN and SYDVKM. CDR3 nucleotide sequence: TGTGCCAGCAGTTTAGTTGCGGGACGGAGGGTTTACAATGAGCAGTTCTTC. It specifies CASSLVAGRRVYNEQFF. Full variable domain (outside the CDR3, taken from reference TRBV28 and TRBJ2-1): DVKVTQSSRYLVKRTGEKVFLECVQDMDHENMFWYRQDPGLGLRLIYFSYDVKMKEKGDIPEGYSVSREKKERFSLILESASTNQTSMYLCASSLVAGRRVYNEQFFGPGTRLTVL.

This clone appeared a single time. V usage is TRBV28 and J usage is TRBJ2-3; the match to TRBD2 covers 7 bases. Trimming cost V 7 bases and J 1 base; bases outside gene matches: 11. CDR3 length: 16 amino acids. Per germline, CDR1 MDHEN and CDR2 SYDVKM. The CDR3 here is CASKSGVRIGTDTQYF. CDR3 bases: TGTGCCAGCAAAAGCGGGGTCAGGATCGGCACAGATACGCAGTATTTT. Filled out from reference TRBV28 and TRBJ2-3, the complete variable domain reads DVKVTQSSRYLVKRTGEKVFLECVQDMDHENMFWYRQDPGLGLRLIYFSYDVKMKEKGDIPEGYSVSREKKERFSLILESASTNQTSMYLCASKSGVRIGTDTQYFGPGTRLTVL.

The chain has TRBV6-1 and TRBJ1-2; 8 bases line up with TRBD1. The germline gives CDR1 MNHNS, CDR2 SASEGT. The J segment lost 6 bases and the V segment lost 10 bases, leaving 13 bases of the junction unmatched. The CDR3 is 14 residues long. In DNA form, the CDR3 reads TGTGCCACCCACCGAGAGACAGGGGTTGATGGCTACACCTTC. This translates into CATHRETGVDGYTF.

This chain connects TRBV6-1 to TRBJ2-1; 7 bases are shared with TRBD2. Germline V gene lookup returns CDR1 MNHNS and CDR2 SASEGT. J was trimmed by 4 bases and V by 0 bases; bases with no gene match: 0. The CDR3 consists of 14 residues. The CDR3 loop is CASSEAGGYNEQFF. The CDR3 DNA is TGTGCCAGCAGTGAAGCGGGGGGGTACAATGAGCAGTTCTTC.

The table lists this clone with a count of one. This chain links TRBV4-3 with TRBJ2-7, with 7 positions matching TRBD1. The CDR3 runs to 15 residues. Germline values: CDR1 LGHNA, CDR2 YSLEER. The ends lost 0 bases at V and 5 bases at J; junction bases unmatched: 7. The CDR3 sequence is CASSQDNRGSDEQYF. CDR3 nucleotide sequence: TGCGCCAGCAGCCAAGATAACAGGGGTAGCGACGAGCAGTACTTC.